This entry lists 10 T cell receptor beta chains sequenced from one sample in a study of T cell clonality in common variable immunodeficiency. Only in-frame clones appear in the TCRdb table, and some are missing; sequencing was by immunoSEQ multiplex PCR. The sample yields about 35,000 clones, without any singletons. What was sequenced was peripheral blood mononuclear cells. All receptors come from a person aged 18-70 years in good health.

There are many counts of this clone. CDR3: CASQAGGYNYGYTF. The sequenced part of the CDR3 DNA is TGTGCCAGTCAAGCCGGGGGATATAACTATGGC. The chain is built from TRBV2 and TRBJ1-2; maybe TRBD1 (5 bases). Sequencing ends 3 residues short of the CDR3 end; the germline J gene provides the rest. Trimming removed 9 bases at V and 1 base at J, with 15 bases between. The CDR3 length is 14 residues. The germline gives CDR1 SNHLY, CDR2 FYNNEI.

This clone was seen a few times. The CDR3 is cut off 3 residues early in the read; its end comes from the germline J gene. Other DNA sequences in this sample translate to the same CDR3. The chain couples TRBV29-1 to TRBJ1-2, with D possibly being TRBD1 (6 bases). The germline V gene has CDR1 SQVTM and CDR2 ANQGSEA. This CDR3 is built from 11 residues. CDR3 bases read: TGCAGCGTTAGGCAGGGGTTGGAC. Amino acid sequence: CSVRQGLD. The whole CDR3 sequence is CSVRQGLDYTF.

This clone was seen ten or more times. One junction end does not reproduce the germline sequence, and a read error may be involved. The read is 3 residues too short to cover the CDR3 end, so that end is filled in from the germline J gene. This chain uses TRBV19 with TRBJ2-6; 9 nucleotides line up with TRBD2. Germline values: CDR1 LNHDA, CDR2 SQIVND (reference sequence). The CDR3 is 18 residues long. CDR3 DNA, as far as it was read: TGTGCCAGTAGTATGGGGCTAGCGGGGAGCTCTGGGGCCAGCGTC. This encodes CASSMGLAGSSGASV. The complete CDR3 protein is CASSMGLAGSSGASVLTF.

This clone was counted ten times or more. The sequenced fragment ends 3 residues before the CDR3 boundary, so the rest is inferred from the germline J gene. This chain connects TRBV5-1 to TRBJ2-1; 9 positions match TRBD1. The CDR3 runs 15 residues. Germline V gene sequence: CDR1 SGHRS, CDR2 YFSETQ. Trimming at V came to 2 bases and at J to 8 bases, leaving 8 bases not matched to a gene. CDR3 bases read: TGCGCCAGCAGCTTACAGGGACAGGGTTTGGATGAG. Translating it yields CASSLQGQGLDE. The CDR3 in its entirety is CASSLQGQGLDEQFF.

This clone was observed many times. The CDR3 end is not reached by the read, which stops 3 residues before it; the germline J gene fills it in. This sequence joins TRBV5-4 and TRBJ2-2, with a tentative D call TRBD2 (6 bases). Germline loops: CDR1 SGHNT, CDR2 YYREEE (reference sequence). This CDR3 comprises 16 residues. Trimming removed 1 base from V and 4 bases from J, with 14 bases in between. The CDR3 loop is CASSLNPTGVTGELFF. The sequenced CDR3 bases are TGTGCCAGCAGCTTGAACCCCACGGGGGTCACCGGGGAG.

In the case of this clone: The read ends 3 residues early relative to the CDR3; the germline J gene fills the gap. The chain combines TRBV5-1 with TRBJ2-5; D call uncertain. CDR3 length equals 15 residues. The V end lost 0 bases, the J end lost 1 base, and 10 bases lay between the germline ends. Looked up from germline, CDR1 is SGHRS and CDR2 is YFSETQ. The CDR3 is CASSLAPAGQETQYF. The sequenced CDR3 bases are TGCGCCAGCAGCTTGGCCCCGGCAGGCCAAGAGACC.

This clone was detected ten times or more. The CDR3 is cut off 3 residues early in the read; its end comes from the germline J gene. The rearrangement uses TRBV7-2 and TRBJ1-2; possible D gene TRBD1, 5 bases. CDR1 is SGHTA and CDR2 is FQGNSA in the germline V gene. Trimming pared 0 bases from V and 5 bases from J, leaving 13 bases between. CDR3 size: 15 residues. The sequenced part of the CDR3 DNA is TGTGCCAGCAGCTTAGCCCCAGGGAGGGAGTATGGC. The encoded protein is CASSLAPGREYG. The complete CDR3 protein is CASSLAPGREYGYTF.

This clone came up many times. The CDR3 extends 3 residues past the end of the read, so its final part is completed from the germline J gene. The chain uses TRBV19 and TRBJ2-1; 16 nucleotides agree with TRBD2. The ends lost 4 bases at V and 3 bases at J; junction bases unmatched: 12. The CDR3 consists of 20 residues. Germline CDR1 LNHDA, CDR2 SQIVND (reference sequence). The CDR3 is CASSRDRGLAGGPNYNEQFF. CDR3 DNA, as far as it was read: TGTGCCAGTAGTAGGGACAGGGGACTAGCGGGAGGGCCTAACTACAATGAG. The entire variable domain, with the rest obtained from reference TRBV19 and TRBJ2-1, is as follows: DGGITQSPKYLFRKEGQNVTLSCEQNLNHDAMYWYRQDPGQGLRLIYYSQIVNDFQKGDIAEGYSVSREKKESFPLTVTSAQKNPTAFYLCASSRDRGLAGGPNYNEQFFGPGTRLTVL.

This clone was recorded many times. CDR3 sequence: CSARNQEGLDPLTDTQYF. The CDR3 bases that were read are TGCAGTGCTAGAAATCAAGAAGGACTGGACCCCCTCACAGATACG. The gene calls are TRBV20-1 and TRBJ2-3; D is possibly TRBD2 (5 bases). Read sequence stops 3 residues before the CDR3 end, and the germline J gene provides the missing end. The CDR3 contains 18 residues. Germline V gene data show CDR1 as DFQATT and CDR2 as SNEGSKA (reference sequence). V was trimmed by 2 bases and J by 2 bases, leaving 23 bases between them.

In its sample, this clone was seen many times. The read stops 3 residues short of the end of the CDR3; the missing end is completed from the germline J gene. The chain joins TRBV5-1 to TRBJ1-4, with TRBD1 as a possible D gene (5 bases). Germline loops: CDR1 SGHRS, CDR2 YFSETQ. V lost 1 base to trimming and J lost 3 bases, with 16 bases between them. There are 17 residues in the CDR3. The part of the CDR3 DNA that was read is TGCGCCAGCAGCTTGTCGTACGCGGGACTGTCTAATGAAAAA. Its translation is CASSLSYAGLSNEK. The CDR3 reads in full as CASSLSYAGLSNEKLFF.